What follows is one TCR beta chain and its context. The sort gate was single viable CD3+CD4+CD8-CD45RO+ cells for memory CD4+ T cells. After thawing, CD4+ T cells were positively selected. The data are from a study of memory CD4+ T cells and cytomegalovirus serostatus. Study-wide background: Healthy Belgian adult donors included about 10 CMV-positive and 24 CMV-negative people.

Clones were sequenced by immunoSEQ multiplex PCR, and TCRdb holds only the in-frame ones, with some missing. The sample includes over 75,000 clones, 75% to 90% of them seen just once. The CDR3 is 15 amino acids. Germline V CDR1 and CDR2: MNHEY, SVGAGI. The V and J ends lost 5 bases and 9 bases, in that order; junction bases with no gene match: 13. The sequencing input was memory CD4+ T cells from blood. The chain recombines TRBV6-5 with TRBJ2-1, with 7 bases identical to TRBD2. The sequence derives from an adult in good health and CMV-seropositive. The CDR3 here is CASSHGRPLSSEQFF. The CDR3 bases are TGTGCCAGCAGTCACGGGAGGCCACTCTCGAGTGAGCAGTTCTTC.